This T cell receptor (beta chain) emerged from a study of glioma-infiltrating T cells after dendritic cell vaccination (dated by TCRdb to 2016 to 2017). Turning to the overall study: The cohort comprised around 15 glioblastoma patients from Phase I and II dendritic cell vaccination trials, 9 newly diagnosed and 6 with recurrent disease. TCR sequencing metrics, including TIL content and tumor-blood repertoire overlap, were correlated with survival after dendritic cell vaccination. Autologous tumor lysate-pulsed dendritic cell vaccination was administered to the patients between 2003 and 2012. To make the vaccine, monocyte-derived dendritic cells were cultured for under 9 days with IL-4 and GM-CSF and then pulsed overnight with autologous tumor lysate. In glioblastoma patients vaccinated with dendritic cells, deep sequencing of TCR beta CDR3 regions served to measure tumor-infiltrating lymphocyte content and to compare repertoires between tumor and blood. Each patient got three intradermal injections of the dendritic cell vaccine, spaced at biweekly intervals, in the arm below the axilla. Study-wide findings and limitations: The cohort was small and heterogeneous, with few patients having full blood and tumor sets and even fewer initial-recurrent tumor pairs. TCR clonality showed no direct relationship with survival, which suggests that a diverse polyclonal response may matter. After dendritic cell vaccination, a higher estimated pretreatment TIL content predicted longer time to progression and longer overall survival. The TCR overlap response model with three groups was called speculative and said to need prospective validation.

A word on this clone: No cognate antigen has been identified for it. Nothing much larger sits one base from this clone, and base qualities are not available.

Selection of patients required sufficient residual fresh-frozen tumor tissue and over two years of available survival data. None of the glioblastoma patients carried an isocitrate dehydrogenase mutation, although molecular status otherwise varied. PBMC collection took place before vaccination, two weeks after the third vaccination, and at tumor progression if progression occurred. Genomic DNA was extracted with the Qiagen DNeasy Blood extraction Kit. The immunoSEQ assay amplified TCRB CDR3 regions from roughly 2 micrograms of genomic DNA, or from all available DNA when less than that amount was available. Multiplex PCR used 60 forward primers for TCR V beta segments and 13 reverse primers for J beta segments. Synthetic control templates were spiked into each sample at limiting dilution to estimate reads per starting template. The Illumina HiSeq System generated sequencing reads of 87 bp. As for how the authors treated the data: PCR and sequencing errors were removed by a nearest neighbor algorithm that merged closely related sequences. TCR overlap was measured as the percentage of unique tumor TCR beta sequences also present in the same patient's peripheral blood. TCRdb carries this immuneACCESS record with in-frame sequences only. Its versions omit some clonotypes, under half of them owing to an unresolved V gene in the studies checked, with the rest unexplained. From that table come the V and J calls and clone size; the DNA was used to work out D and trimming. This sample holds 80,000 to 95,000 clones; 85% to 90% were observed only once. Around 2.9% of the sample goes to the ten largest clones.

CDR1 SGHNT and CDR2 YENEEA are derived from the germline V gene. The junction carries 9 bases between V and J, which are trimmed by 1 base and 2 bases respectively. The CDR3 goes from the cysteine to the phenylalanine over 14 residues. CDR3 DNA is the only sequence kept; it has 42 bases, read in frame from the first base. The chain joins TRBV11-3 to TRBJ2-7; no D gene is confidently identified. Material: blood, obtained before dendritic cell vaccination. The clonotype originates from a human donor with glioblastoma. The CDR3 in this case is CASSLGSLTYEQYF. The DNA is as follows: TGTGCCAGCAGCTTAGGTAGCCTAACCTACGAGCAGTACTTC.